These 23 T cell receptor beta chains originate from one sample sequenced in a study of cytomegalovirus exposure and HLA in healthy donors. Here immunoSEQ multiplex PCR was the method, and the copy in TCRdb shows in-frame clones only, minus some. In the table there are about 74,000 clones, over 85% of which are singletons. Sequenced sample: PBMCs. These receptors all come from a man in his late teens or twenties in good health and CMV-seropositive.

The chain carries TRBV5-4 and TRBJ1-3; possible D gene TRBD1, 6 bases. Trimming stripped 5 bases from V and 0 bases from J, with 9 bases between. In germline, CDR1 is SGHNT, CDR2 YYREEE (reference sequence). The CDR3 has 14 amino acids. CDR3 in amino acids: CASRQGNSGNTIYF. Here the CDR3 DNA reads TGTGCCAGCAGACAGGGCAACTCTGGAAACACCATATATTTT.

The chain couples TRBV5-6 to TRBJ2-7; D gene uncertain. CDR1 and CDR2 from the germline V gene are SGHDT and YYEEEE. This CDR3 comprises 13 residues. The V end lost 0 bases, the J end lost 7 bases, and 11 bases lay between the germline ends. CDR3 sequence (DNA): TGTGCCAGCAGCTTGGTCAGGCAGAAGGAGCAGTACTTC. This sequence encodes CASSLVRQKEQYF.

The chain joins TRBV28 to TRBJ2-7, with 8 bases aligning to TRBD1. The germline gives CDR1 MDHEN, CDR2 SYDVKM. The CDR3 spans 14 residues. The V gene end was trimmed by 10 bases and the J gene end by 6 bases; junction bases not matched to a gene: 14. The CDR3 reads CAIARQGSFIEQYF. For the CDR3, the DNA is TGTGCCATCGCCCGACAGGGGTCGTTCATCGAGCAGTACTTC.

The chain couples TRBV18 to TRBJ2-1; TRBD2 aligns across 12 bases. The CDR3 runs to 14 residues. Unmatched junction bases numbered 3, after V lost 3 bases and J lost 9 bases. From germline, CDR1 is KGHSH and CDR2 LQKENI. The CDR3 DNA reads TGTGCCAGCTCACCGTCTAGCGGGGGGGGTGAGCAGTTCTTC. It encodes CASSPSSGGGEQFF.

Only a few counts were recorded for this clone. J is TRBJ2-7 and V is TRBV25-1; maybe TRBD2 (6 bases). From germline, CDR1 is MGHDK and CDR2 SYGVNS. Trimming shortened V by 4 bases and J by 5 bases, and 9 bases separated the two germline ends. This CDR3 is built from 12 residues. The DNA of the CDR3 is TGTGCCAGCAGTGCACTAGCCCACGAGCAGTACTTC. This sequence encodes CASSALAHEQYF.

The CDR3 sequence is CASSLWTRSTDTQYF. CDR3 bases: TGTGCCAGCAGTTTGTGGACAAGGTCGACAGATACGCAGTATTTT. This sequence joins TRBV28 and TRBJ2-3, with a weak D call TRBD1 (5 bases). The germline V gene encodes CDR1 MDHEN and CDR2 SYDVKM. The V end was cut by 3 bases, the J end by 3 bases, with 13 bases between. The CDR3 covers 15 residues.

This rearrangement joins TRBV2 to TRBJ1-2, with a weak D call TRBD1 (5 bases). The V gene lost 3 bases and the J gene lost 8 bases, with 13 bases spanning the gap. The CDR3 is 13 amino acids. The germline CDR1 and CDR2 sequences are SNHLY and FYNNEI. The CDR3 sequence is CASSEQGGRGYTF. CDR3 coding DNA: TGTGCCAGCAGTGAGCAGGGAGGTAGGGGCTACACCTTC.

The rearrangement uses TRBV30 and TRBJ2-5, with 9 positions matching TRBD1. Unmatched junction bases numbered 18, after V lost 3 bases and J lost 4 bases. CDR3 length: 18 residues. Per the germline V gene, CDR1 is GTSNPN and CDR2 is SVGIG (reference sequence). CDR3 nucleotide sequence: TGTGCCTGGAGCTCACCCGCCCTTCTACAGGGGGCGGGAGAGACCCAGTACTTC. Protein product: CAWSSPALLQGAGETQYF. Drawing the rest from reference TRBV30 and TRBJ2-5, the complete variable domain is SQTIHQWPATLVQPVGSPLSLECTVEGTSNPNLYWYRQAAGRGLQLLFYSVGIGQISSEVPQNLSASRPQDRQFILSSKKLLLSDSGFYLCAWSSPALLQGAGETQYFGPGTRLLVL.

The chain uses TRBV2 and TRBJ2-2; 8 bases map to TRBD1. Germline V CDR1 and CDR2: SNHLY, FYNNEI. The V segment lost 6 bases and the J segment 6 bases; nucleotides outside the gene matches: 6. The CDR3 has 14 residues. Here the CDR3 reads CASSGTGSPGELFF. The CDR3, as DNA: TGTGCCAGCAGCGGGACAGGCTCGCCCGGGGAGCTGTTTTTT.

CDR3 coding DNA: TGCGCCAGCAGCTTGGCCGGTGGCACGGGACAGGGGGCGCCTGGTGAAGCTTTCTTT. Amino acids: CASSLAGGTGQGAPGEAFF. The rearrangement joins TRBV5-1 to TRBJ1-1; 12 bases are a match to TRBD1. This CDR3 region has 19 residues. The V segment lost 0 bases and the J segment 7 bases; nucleotides outside the gene matches: 16. Germline V lookup: CDR1 SGHRS, CDR2 YFSETQ.

This clone was observed once. The chain couples TRBV11-2 to TRBJ2-1; 12 nucleotides match TRBD2. This CDR3 contains 16 residues. In germline, CDR1 is SGHAT, CDR2 FQNNGV. V shed 5 bases, J shed 6 bases, and the junction held 8 bases outside the gene matches. The CDR3 region has the DNA TGTGCCAGCAGCCCTCTGACTAGCGGGAGTTCCAATGAGCAGTTCTTC. Amino acids: CASSPLTSGSSNEQFF.

This chain uses TRBV7-9 with TRBJ2-1, with 7 bases aligning to TRBD1. The V segment lost 2 bases and the J segment 5 bases; nucleotides outside the gene matches: 3. Germline CDR1 SEHNR, CDR2 FQNEAQ (reference sequence). The CDR3 sequence is 14 residues long. CDR3 residues: CASSLTGDHNEQFF. Here the CDR3 DNA reads TGTGCCAGCAGCTTAACAGGGGACCACAATGAGCAGTTCTTC.

The chain employs TRBV5-4 and TRBJ2-1; the D gene is possibly TRBD2 (5 bases). Deletions cut 4 bases from V and 0 bases from J, with 14 bases between. The CDR3 is 16 residues long. In germline, CDR1 is SGHNT, CDR2 YYREEE (reference sequence). CDR3 in amino acids: CASSPFGDYSYNEQFF. In nucleotides, the CDR3 is TGTGCCAGCAGCCCCTTCGGGGATTACTCCTACAATGAGCAGTTCTTC.

The CDR3 loop is CASSGRGWTDTQYF. The CDR3 DNA reads as TGTGCCAGCTCGGGGCGGGGGTGGACAGATACGCAGTATTTT. The gene calls are TRBV6-5 and TRBJ2-3, with 7 nucleotides matching TRBD2. The CDR3 totals 14 residues. The J segment lost 3 bases and the V segment lost 8 bases, leaving 8 bases of the junction unmatched. The germline V gene encodes CDR1 MNHEY and CDR2 SVGAGI.

The chain combines TRBV2 with TRBJ2-6, with 8 bases matching TRBD1. V lost 8 bases to trimming and J lost 0 bases; unmatched junction nucleotides: 15. Germline-derived CDR1 and CDR2 are SNHLY and FYNNEI. The CDR3 extends over 19 amino acids. The CDR3 protein is CASFQGQPGQDSGANVLTF. CDR3 coding DNA: TGTGCCAGCTTTCAGGGGCAACCGGGACAGGACTCTGGGGCCAACGTCCTGACTTTC.

The rearrangement uses TRBV6-5 and TRBJ2-7; 8 nucleotides align to TRBD2. Germline values: CDR1 MNHEY, CDR2 SVGAGI. CDR3 length: 14 residues. The V gene end was trimmed by 7 bases and the J gene end by 3 bases; junction bases not matched to a gene: 8. CDR3 bases: TGTGCCAGCAATCGGCGGGAGGTCCTCTACGAGCAGTACTTC. It translates to CASNRREVLYEQYF.

The chain couples TRBV7-3 to TRBJ2-7, with TRBD2 as a possible D gene (5 bases). CDR3 length: 13 amino acids. CDR1 is SGHTA, CDR2 FQGTGA, per germline. V dropped 5 bases and J dropped 5 bases, with 13 bases sitting between them. This chain's CDR3 is CASSEGLTNEQYF. In DNA, the CDR3 is TGTGCCAGCAGCGAGGGCCTAACAAACGAGCAGTACTTC. The whole variable domain, filled in from reference TRBV7-3 and TRBJ2-7, reads GAGVSQTPSNKVTEKGKYVELRCDPISGHTALYWYRQSLGQGPEFLIYFQGTGAADDSGLPNDRFFAVRPEGSVSTLKIQRTERGDSAVYLCASSEGLTNEQYFGPGTRLTVT.

The genes are TRBV30 and TRBJ2-7; D may be TRBD2 (5 bases). V lost 0 bases, J lost 3 bases, and 12 bases lay in between. Germline CDR1 is GTSNPN and CDR2 is SVGIG (reference sequence). This CDR3 spans 14 amino acids. The CDR3 DNA reads TGTGCCTGGAGTGTAGGTGGTGCGGGCTACGAGCAGTACTTC. Encoded protein: CAWSVGGAGYEQYF.

This chain links TRBV5-1 with TRBJ1-1; 7 bases agree with TRBD1. This CDR3 spans 15 amino acids. Germline assignment: CDR1 SGHRS and CDR2 YFSETQ. V gave up 0 bases and J gave up 4 bases; unmatched junction bases: 6. The CDR3 region has the DNA TGCGCCAGCAGCTTGGTCCTCGCAGGGGGCACTGAAGCTTTCTTT. Translated, it gives CASSLVLAGGTEAFF.

Only one count was recorded for this clone. This chain uses TRBV6-4 with TRBJ2-3, with D maybe TRBD2 (6 bases). The V end was cut by 2 bases, the J end by 4 bases, with 13 bases between. This CDR3 comprises 15 residues. The germline CDR1 and CDR2 sequences are MRHNA and SNTAGT. Here the CDR3 reads CASSDEEGSADTQYF. CDR3 DNA sequence: TGTGCCAGCAGTGACGAGGAGGGGTCAGCAGATACGCAGTATTTT.

In DNA form, the CDR3 reads TGTGCCAGCAGCTTCGGGGCTAGCGGGAGTTTGGGCGGGGAGCTGTTTTTT. Translating it yields CASSFGASGSLGGELFF. J is TRBJ2-2 and V is TRBV5-4, with TRBD2 identical over 10 bases. This CDR3 region has 17 residues. Trimming took 2 bases from V and 7 from J; bases not matched to a gene: 11. Germline V gives CDR1 SGHNT, CDR2 YYREEE (reference sequence).

The chain has TRBV28 and TRBJ2-1, with TRBD2 matching over 9 bases. With V trimmed by 2 bases and J by 6 bases, 5 bases remained unmatched. The CDR3 covers 15 residues. The germline CDR1 and CDR2 sequences are MDHEN and SYDVKM. CDR3 residues: CASSLGASGTNEQFF. In DNA, the CDR3 is TGTGCCAGCAGTTTAGGGGCTAGCGGGACCAATGAGCAGTTCTTC.

V usage is TRBV21-1 and J usage is TRBJ2-2; whether TRBD2, the table's D call, matches the DNA was not checked. TRBV21-1 constitutes a pseudogene. The CDR3 sequence is 18 residues long. The CDR3 region has the DNA TGTGCCAGCAGCAAAGCCCATCAGCGACTAGGAATCACCGGGGAGCTGTTTTTT. This sequence encodes CASSKAHQRLGITGELFF.